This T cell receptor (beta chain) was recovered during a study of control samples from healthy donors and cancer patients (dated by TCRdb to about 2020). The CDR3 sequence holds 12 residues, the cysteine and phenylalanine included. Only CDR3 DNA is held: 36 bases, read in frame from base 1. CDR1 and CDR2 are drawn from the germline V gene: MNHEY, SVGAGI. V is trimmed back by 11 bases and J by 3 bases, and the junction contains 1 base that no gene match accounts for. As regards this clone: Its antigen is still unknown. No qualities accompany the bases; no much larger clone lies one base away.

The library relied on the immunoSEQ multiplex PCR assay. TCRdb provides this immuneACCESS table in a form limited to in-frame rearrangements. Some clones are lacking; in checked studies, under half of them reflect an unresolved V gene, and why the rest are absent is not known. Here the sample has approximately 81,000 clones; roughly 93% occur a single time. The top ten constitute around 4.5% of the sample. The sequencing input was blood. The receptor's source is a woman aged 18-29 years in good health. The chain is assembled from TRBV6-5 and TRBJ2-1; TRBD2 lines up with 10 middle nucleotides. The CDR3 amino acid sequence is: CAGTSVYNEQFF. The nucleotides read TGTGCCGGGACTAGCGTCTACAATGAGCAGTTCTTC.